The clone carrying this T cell receptor (beta chain) has a single count. This sample stems from a study of blood T cell repertoires in COVID-19. TCRdb's table, derived via immunoSEQ multiplex PCR, lists solely in-frame clones and lacks some. The table includes almost 350,000 clones, 85% to 90% detected once. Germline CDR1 MNHEY, CDR2 SVGAGI. The CDR3 totals 13 residues. V was cut by 6 bases and J by 7 bases, with 13 bases left in between. In terms of age and location, participants ranged from roughly 18 to 95 years and lived in approximately 26 US areas. The study assigned cohorts using participant-reported clinical history. Exposed participants encountered a COVID-19 case during the 2 weeks preceding study entry.

The sequence derives from a woman aged 25 to 45 who had been exposed to COVID-19. The sample taken for sequencing was PBMCs or T cells enriched from blood (not recorded which). This chain connects TRBV6-5 to TRBJ1-5, with no clear D. CDR3 region: CASRTALGQPQHF. The CDR3 coding sequence is TGTGCCAGCAGAACTGCCTTGGGCCAGCCCCAGCATTTT.